This entry describes one T cell receptor (beta chain). This sample stems from a study of blood T cell repertoires in COVID-19. As for the study in general: Samples representing acute and convalescent COVID-19 were sourced from the United States, Italy and Spain.

CDR3 length equals 12 residues. Germline V gene sequence: CDR1 SGHTS, CDR2 YDEGEE. The ends lost 2 bases at V and 8 bases at J; junction bases unmatched: 1. The data were produced by immunoSEQ multiplex PCR, yet TCRdb's version contains in-frame clones alone and is incomplete. The table lists more than 400,000 clones, about nine tenths of them singletons. The specimen sequenced was PBMCs or T cells enriched from blood (not recorded which). This TCR came from a woman younger than 30 who had recovered from COVID-19. The rearrangement joins TRBV5-8 to TRBJ1-3; 7 bases align to TRBD1. In nucleotides, the CDR3 is TGTGCCAGCAGCTTTACAGGGGACACCATATATTTT. This encodes CASSFTGDTIYF. Full variable domain (outside the CDR3, taken from reference TRBV5-8 and TRBJ1-3): EAGVTQSPTHLIKTRGQQATLRCSPISGHTSVYWYQQALGLGLQFLLWYDEGEERNRGNFPPRFSGRQFPNYSSELNVNALELEDSALYLCASSFTGDTIYFGEGSWLTVV.